This TCR beta chain emerged from a study of identical twins (dated by TCRdb to the mid-2010s). Notes on the research overall: To test whether fetal clonotypes persist, the study used deep sequencing on TCR alpha and beta repertoires from monozygotic twins, unrelated adults of various ages, and cord blood. To rule out contamination, replicate twin experiments were performed at different times with different library preparation protocols. On the study overall, not on this receptor specifically: In monozygotic twins, recombination models systematically underestimated out-of-frame TCR alpha sharing, but the models matched the sharing seen between unrelated individuals. The excess sharing between twins in beta out-of-frame sequences was weaker because fewer shared sequences reduced the signal-to-noise ratio. Compared with coincidental sharing between unrelated individuals, an excess of low generation-probability sequences was observed among out-of-frame TCR alpha sequences shared between twins. Because the same donors could not be followed over many years, the conclusions relied on cross-sectional statistical analysis. Abundant cord blood beta clonotypes carried fewer insertions; young adult naive repertoires showed a weaker similar trend, while memory repertoires showed none. Invariant T cells such as MAIT and iNKT could partly confound zero-insertion analyses, although diverse VJ usage argued against such confounding for most clonotypes.

Receptor amplification or capture employed 5' RACE. Sequenced on an Illumina HiSeq 2000. Template switching introduced a universal primer binding site; the final cDNA contained a unique molecular identifier, enabling accurate counting of TCR cDNA molecules. Specific primers in the conserved constant-segment region were used to synthesize first-strand cDNA for the TCR alpha and beta chains. Each cDNA library was double barcoded, with a SMART-Mk sample barcode plus Illumina barcodes, to control for contamination. Two successive PCR steps introduced TruSeq adapter sequences along with Illumina sample barcodes. The Illumina HiSeq platform was used with custom primers to sequence TCR alpha and beta cDNA libraries. The study's own analysis went as follows. Unique molecular identifiers were extracted from raw reads with MiGEC, and CDR3 positions were determined with MiXCR. For each individual, recombination models were inferred using an EM algorithm with the repgenHMM and IGoR tools. Shared clonotypes were analyzed with the tcR package in R, and sharing was normalized by the product of cloneset sizes. To study raw recombination free of thymic and clonal selection effects, out-of-frame nonproductive sequences were analyzed. TCRdb ran its own pipeline on the public reads, namely fastp trimming at Q25 and MiXCR clone calling, and kept in-frame beta chains. Each CDR3 protein gets just one entry, which takes the most common genes and DNA from the rows behind it. These V and J calls rely on TCRdb rather than the paper's analysis. Counted in this sample were under 250,000 distinct CDR3 sequences; 9.4% of them appeared once. The ten biggest clones cover about 5% of the sample.

Only healthy Caucasian donors were included. Using Miltenyi CD45RO+ enrichment and human naive T-cell isolation kits, memory (CD45RO+) and naive T cells were isolated from PBMC. This clonotype was picked up a small number of times. The antigen it recognizes is unknown. Base qualities are missing; no much larger clone stands one base away. Taken from the germline V gene (reference sequence), the CDR1 and CDR2 loops are DFQATT and SNEGSKA. The CDR3, cysteine through phenylalanine, is 15 amino acids long. CDR3 DNA is the only sequence kept; it has 45 bases, read in frame from the first base. Trimming costs V 5 bases and J 2 bases, and their ends lie 19 bases apart.

The receptor comes from a woman in her late teens or twenties in good health. Material: memory (CD45RO+) T cells sorted from blood. Reading the label with the study, this specimen's cell subset or site is: CD45RO+ enriched T cells. The sequence joins TRBV20-1 to TRBJ2-7; perhaps TRBD1 is the D gene, with 6 bases matching. This receptor carries the CDR3 CSASHPGTPTYEQYF. Read as DNA, the sequence is TGCAGTGCTTCGCACCCCGGGACACCTACCTACGAGCAGTACTTC.